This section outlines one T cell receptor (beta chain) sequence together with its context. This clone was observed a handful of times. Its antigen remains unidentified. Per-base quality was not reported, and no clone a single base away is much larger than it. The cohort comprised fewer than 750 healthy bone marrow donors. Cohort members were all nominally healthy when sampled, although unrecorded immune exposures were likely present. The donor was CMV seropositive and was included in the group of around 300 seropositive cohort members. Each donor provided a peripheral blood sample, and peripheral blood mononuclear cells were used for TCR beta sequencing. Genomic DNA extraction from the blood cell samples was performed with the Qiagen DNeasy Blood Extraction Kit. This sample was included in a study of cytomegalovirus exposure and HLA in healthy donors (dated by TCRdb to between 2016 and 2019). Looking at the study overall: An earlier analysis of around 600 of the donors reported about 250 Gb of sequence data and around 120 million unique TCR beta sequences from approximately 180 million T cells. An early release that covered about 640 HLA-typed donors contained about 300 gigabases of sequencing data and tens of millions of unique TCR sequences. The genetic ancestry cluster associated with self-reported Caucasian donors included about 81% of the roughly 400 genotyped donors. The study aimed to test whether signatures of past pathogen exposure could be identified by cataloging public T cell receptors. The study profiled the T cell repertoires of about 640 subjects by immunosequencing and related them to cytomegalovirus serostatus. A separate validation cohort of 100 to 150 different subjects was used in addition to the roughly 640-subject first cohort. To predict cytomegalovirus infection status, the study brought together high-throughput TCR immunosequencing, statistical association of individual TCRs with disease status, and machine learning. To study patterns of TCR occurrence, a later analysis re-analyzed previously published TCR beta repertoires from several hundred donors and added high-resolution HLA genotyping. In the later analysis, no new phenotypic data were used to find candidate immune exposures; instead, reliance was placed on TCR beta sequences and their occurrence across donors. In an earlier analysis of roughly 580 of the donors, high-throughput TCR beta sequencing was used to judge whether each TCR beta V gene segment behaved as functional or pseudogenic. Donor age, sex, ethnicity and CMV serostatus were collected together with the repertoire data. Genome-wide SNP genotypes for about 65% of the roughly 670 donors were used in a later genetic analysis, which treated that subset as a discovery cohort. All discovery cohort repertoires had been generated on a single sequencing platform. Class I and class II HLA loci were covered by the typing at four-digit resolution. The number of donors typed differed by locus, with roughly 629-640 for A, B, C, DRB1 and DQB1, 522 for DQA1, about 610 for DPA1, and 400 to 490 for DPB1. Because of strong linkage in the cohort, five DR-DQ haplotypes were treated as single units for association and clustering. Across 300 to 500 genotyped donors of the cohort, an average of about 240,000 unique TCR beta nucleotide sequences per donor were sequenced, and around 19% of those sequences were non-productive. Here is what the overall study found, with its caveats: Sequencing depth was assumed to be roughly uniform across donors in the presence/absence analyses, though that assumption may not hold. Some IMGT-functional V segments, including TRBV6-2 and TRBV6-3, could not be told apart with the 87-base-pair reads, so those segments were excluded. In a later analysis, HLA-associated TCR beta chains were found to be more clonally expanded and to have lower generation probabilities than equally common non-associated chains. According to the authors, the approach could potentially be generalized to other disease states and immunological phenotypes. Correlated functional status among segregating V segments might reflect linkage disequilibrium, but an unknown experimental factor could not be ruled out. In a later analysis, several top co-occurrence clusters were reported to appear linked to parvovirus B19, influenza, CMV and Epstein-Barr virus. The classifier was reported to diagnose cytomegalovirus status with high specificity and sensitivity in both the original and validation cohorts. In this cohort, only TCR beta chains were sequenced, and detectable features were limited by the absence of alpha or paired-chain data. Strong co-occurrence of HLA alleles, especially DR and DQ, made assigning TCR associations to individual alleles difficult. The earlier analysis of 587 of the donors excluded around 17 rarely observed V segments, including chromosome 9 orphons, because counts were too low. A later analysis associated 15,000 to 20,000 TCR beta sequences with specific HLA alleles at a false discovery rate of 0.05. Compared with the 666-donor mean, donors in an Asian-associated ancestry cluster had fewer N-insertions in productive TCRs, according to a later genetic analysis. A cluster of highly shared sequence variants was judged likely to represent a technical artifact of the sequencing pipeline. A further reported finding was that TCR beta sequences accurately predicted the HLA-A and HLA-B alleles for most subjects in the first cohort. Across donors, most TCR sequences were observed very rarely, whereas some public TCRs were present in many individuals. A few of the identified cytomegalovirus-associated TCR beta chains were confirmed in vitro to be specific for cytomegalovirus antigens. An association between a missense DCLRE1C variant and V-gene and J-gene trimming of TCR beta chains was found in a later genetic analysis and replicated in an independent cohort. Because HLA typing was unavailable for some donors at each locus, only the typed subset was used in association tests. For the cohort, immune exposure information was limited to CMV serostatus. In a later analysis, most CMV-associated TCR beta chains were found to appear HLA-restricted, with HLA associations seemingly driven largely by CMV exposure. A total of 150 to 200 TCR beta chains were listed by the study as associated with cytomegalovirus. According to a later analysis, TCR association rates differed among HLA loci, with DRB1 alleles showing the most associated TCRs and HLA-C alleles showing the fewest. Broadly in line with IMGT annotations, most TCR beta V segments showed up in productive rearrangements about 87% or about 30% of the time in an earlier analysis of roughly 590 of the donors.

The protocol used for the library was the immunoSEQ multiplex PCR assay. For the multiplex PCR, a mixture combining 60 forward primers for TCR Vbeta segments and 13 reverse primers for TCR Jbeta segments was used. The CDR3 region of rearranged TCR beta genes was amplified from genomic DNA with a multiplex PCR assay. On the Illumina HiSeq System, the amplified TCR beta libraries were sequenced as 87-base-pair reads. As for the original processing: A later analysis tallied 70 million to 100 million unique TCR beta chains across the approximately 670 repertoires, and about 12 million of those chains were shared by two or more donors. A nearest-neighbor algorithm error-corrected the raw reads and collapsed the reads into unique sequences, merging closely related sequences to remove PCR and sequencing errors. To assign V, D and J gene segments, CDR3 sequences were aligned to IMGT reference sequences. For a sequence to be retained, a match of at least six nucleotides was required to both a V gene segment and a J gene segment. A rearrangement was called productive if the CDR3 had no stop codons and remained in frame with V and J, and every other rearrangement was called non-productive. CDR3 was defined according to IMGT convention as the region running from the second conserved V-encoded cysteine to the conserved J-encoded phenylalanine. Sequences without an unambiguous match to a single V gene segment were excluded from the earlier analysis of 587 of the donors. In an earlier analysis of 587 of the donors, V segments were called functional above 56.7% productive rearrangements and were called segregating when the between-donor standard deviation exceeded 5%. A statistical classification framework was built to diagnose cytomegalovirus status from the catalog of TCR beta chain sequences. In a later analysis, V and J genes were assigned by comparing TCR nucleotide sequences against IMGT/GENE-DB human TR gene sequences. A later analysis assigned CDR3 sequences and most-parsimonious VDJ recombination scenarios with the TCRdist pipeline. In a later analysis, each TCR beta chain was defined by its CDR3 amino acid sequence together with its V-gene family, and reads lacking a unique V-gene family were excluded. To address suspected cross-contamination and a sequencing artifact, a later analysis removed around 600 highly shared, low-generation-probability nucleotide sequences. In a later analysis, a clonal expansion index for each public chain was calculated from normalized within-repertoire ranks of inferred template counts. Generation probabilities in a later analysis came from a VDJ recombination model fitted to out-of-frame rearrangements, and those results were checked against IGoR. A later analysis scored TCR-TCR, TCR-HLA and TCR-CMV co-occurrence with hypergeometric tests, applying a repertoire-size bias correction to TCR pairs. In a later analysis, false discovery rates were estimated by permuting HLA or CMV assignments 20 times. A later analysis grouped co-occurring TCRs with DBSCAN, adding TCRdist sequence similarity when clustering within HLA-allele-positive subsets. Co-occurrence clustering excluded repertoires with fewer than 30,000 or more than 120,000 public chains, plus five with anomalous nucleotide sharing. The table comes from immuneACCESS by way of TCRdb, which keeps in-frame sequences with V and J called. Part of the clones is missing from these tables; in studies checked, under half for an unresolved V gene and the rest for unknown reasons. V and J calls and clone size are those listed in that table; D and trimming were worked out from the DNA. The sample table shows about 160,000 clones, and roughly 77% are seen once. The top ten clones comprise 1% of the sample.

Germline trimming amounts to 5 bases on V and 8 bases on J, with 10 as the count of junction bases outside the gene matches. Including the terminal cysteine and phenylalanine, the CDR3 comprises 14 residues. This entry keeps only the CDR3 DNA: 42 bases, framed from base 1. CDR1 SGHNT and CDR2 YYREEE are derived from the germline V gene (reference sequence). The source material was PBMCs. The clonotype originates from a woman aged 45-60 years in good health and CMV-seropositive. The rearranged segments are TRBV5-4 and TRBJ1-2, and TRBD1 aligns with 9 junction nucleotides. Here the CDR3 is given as CASRPGQGTGGYTF. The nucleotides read TGTGCCAGCAGACCGGGACAGGGAACAGGAGGCTACACCTTC.